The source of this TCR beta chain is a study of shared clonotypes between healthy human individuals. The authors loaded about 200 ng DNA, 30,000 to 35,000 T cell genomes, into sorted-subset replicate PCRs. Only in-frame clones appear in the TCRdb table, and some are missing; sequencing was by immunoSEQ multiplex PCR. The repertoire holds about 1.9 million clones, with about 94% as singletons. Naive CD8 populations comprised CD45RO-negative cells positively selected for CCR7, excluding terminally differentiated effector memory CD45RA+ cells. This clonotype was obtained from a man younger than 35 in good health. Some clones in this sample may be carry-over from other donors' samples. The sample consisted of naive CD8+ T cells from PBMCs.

CDR3 protein: CASSQGLDSNQPQHF. In DNA, the CDR3 is TGTGCCAGCAGTCAAGGACTGGATAGCAATCAGCCCCAGCATTTT. The rearrangement links TRBV28 to TRBJ1-5; D is uncertain. Trimming took off 5 bases at V and 0 bases at J, with 11 bases between the two ends. This CDR3 has 15 amino acids. Germline V lookup: CDR1 MDHEN, CDR2 SYDVKM. The full variable domain, with the rest looked up from reference TRBV28 and TRBJ1-5, is DVKVTQSSRYLVKRTGEKVFLECVQDMDHENMFWYRQDPGLGLRLIYFSYDVKMKEKGDIPEGYSVSREKKERFSLILESASTNQTSMYLCASSQGLDSNQPQHFGDGTRLSIL.